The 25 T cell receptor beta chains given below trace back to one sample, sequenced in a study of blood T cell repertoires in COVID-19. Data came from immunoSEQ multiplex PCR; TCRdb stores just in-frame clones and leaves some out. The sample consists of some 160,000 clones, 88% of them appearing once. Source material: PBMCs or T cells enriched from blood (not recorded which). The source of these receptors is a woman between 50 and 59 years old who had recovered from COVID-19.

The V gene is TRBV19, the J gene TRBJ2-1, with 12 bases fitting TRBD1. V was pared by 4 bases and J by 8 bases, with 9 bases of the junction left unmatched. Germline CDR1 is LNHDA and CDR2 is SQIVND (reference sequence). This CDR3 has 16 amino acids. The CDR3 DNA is TGTGCCAGTAGTACTGCCGGGACAGGGGGCGCCTATGAGCAGTTCTTC. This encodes CASSTAGTGGAYEQFF.

The CDR3 loop reads CASGLQDRGQQFF. DNA for the CDR3: TGTGCTAGTGGTCTCCAGGACAGGGGGCAGCAGTTCTTC. The chain links TRBV12-5 to TRBJ2-1; 11 positions match TRBD1. This CDR3 contains 13 residues. V lost 5 bases, J lost 11 bases, and 5 bases stayed unmatched. Germline CDR1 is LGHNT and CDR2 is FRNRAP.

Here the CDR3 DNA reads TGTGCCAGCAGTTACTTACCAGGGGGCACACCAGATACGCAGTATTTT. As protein: CASSYLPGGTPDTQYF. V gene TRBV6-2 or TRBV6-3 combines with J gene TRBJ2-3, with TRBD1 matching over 8 bases. V shed 1 base and J 4 bases; nucleotides not matched to a gene: 7. Germline V lookup: CDR1 MNHEY, CDR2 SVGEGT. This CDR3 region has 16 residues.

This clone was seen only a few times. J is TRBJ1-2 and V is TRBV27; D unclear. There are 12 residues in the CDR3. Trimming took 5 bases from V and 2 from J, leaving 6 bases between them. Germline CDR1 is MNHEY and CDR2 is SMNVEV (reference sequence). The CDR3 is CASSPSNYGYTF. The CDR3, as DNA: TGTGCCAGCAGTCCGTCCAACTATGGCTACACCTTC.

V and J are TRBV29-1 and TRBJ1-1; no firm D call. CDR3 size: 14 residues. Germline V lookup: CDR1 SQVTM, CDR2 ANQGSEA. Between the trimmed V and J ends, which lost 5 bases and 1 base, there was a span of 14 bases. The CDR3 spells CSVQGRRENTEAFF. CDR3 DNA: TGCAGCGTTCAAGGGCGGCGCGAGAACACTGAAGCTTTCTTT.

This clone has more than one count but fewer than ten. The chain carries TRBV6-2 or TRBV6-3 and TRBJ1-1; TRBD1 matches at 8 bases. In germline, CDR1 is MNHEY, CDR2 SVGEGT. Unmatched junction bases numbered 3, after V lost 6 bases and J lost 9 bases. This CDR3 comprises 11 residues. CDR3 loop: CASSSRGQAFF. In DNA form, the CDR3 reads TGTGCCAGCAGCTCCAGGGGGCAAGCTTTCTTT.

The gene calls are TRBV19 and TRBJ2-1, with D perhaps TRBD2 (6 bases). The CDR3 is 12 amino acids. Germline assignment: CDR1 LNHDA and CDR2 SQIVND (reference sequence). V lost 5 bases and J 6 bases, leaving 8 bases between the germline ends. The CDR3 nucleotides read TGTGCCAGTAGTGTGGGGGGCAATGAGCAGTTCTTC. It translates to CASSVGGNEQFF.

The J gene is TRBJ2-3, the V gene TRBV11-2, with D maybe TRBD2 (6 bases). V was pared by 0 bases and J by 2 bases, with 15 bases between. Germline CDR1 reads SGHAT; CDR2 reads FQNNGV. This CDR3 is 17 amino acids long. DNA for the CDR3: TGTGCCAGCAGCTTAGAGTGGGCGCGGGGCATCACAGATACGCAGTATTTT. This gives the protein CASSLEWARGITDTQYF.

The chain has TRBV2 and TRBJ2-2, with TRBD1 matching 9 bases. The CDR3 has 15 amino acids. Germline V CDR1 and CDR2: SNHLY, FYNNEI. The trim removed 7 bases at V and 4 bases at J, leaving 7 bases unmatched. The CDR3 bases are TGTGCCAGCAAAACCGACAGGGGGGGCACCGGGGAGCTGTTTTTT. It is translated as CASKTDRGGTGELFF.

The CDR3, as DNA: TGCGCCAGCAGCTTGAGACGGGAGGGCTATGGCTACACCTTC. It codes for CASSLRREGYGYTF. The J gene is TRBJ1-2, the V gene TRBV5-1, with D uncertain. Germline lookup yields CDR1 SGHRS and CDR2 YFSETQ. The CDR3 consists of 14 residues. V lost 1 base, J lost 4 bases, and 11 bases lay in between.

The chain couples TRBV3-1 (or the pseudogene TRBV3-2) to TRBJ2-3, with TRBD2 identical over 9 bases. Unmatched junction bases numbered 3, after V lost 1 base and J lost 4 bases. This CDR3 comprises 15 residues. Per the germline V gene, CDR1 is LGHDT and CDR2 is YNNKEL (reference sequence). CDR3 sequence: CASSQGLAGPDTQYF. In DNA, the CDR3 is TGTGCCAGCAGCCAAGGGCTAGCGGGGCCAGATACGCAGTATTTT.

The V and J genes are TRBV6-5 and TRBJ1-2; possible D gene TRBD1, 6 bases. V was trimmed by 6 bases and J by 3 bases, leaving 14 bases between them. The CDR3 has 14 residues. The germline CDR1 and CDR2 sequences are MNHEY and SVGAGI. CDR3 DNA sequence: TGTGCCAGCAGCCTGGTGGCAGGGGACTATGGCTACACCTTC. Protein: CASSLVAGDYGYTF.

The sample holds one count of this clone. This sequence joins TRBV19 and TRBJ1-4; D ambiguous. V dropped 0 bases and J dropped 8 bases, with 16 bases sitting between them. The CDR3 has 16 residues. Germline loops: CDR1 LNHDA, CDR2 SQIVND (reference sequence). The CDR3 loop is CASSIEAGNSGEKLFF. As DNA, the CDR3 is TGTGCCAGTAGTATAGAGGCAGGAAATTCGGGGGAAAAACTGTTTTTT.

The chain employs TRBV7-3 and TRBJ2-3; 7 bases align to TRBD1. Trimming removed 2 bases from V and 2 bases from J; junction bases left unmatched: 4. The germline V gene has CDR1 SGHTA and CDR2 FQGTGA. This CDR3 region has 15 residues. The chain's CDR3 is CASSLEGANTDTQYF. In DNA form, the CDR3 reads TGTGCCAGCAGCTTAGAGGGGGCGAACACAGATACGCAGTATTTT. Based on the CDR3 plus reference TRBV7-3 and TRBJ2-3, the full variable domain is GAGVSQTPSNKVTEKGKYVELRCDPISGHTALYWYRQSLGQGPEFLIYFQGTGAADDSGLPNDRFFAVRPEGSVSTLKIQRTERGDSAVYLCASSLEGANTDTQYFGPGTRLTVL.

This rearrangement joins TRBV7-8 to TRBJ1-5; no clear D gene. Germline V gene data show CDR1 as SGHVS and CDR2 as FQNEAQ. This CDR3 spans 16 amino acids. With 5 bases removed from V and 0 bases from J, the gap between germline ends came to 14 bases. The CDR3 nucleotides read TGTGCCAGCAGCCTCCTTCGCGGGAATAGCAATCAGCCCCAGCATTTT. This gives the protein CASSLLRGNSNQPQHF.

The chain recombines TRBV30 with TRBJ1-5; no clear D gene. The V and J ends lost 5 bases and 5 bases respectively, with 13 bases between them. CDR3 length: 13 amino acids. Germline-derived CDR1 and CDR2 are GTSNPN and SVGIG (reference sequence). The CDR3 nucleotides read TGTGCCTGGGCGCTCAGAAATGATCAGCCCCAGCATTTT. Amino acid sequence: CAWALRNDQPQHF.

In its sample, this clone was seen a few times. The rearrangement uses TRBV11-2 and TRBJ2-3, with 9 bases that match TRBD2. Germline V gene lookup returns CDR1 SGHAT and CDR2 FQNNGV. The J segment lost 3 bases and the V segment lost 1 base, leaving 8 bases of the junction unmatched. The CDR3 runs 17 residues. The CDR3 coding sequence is TGTGCCAGCAGCTTAGGCTCTAGCGGGGTGGGGACAGATACGCAGTATTTT. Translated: CASSLGSSGVGTDTQYF.

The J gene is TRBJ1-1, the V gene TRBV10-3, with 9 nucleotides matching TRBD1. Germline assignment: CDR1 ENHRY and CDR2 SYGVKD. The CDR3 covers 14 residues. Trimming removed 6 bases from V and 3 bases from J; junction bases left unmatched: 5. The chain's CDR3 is CAISEDRGYTEAFF. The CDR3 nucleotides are TGTGCCATCAGCGAGGACAGGGGTTACACTGAAGCTTTCTTT.

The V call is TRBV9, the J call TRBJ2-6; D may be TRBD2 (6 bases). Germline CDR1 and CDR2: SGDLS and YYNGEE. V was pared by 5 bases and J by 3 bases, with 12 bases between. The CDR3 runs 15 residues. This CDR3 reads CASSALASGANVLTF. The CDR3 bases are TGTGCCAGCAGTGCCCTAGCGAGTGGGGCCAACGTCCTGACTTTC.

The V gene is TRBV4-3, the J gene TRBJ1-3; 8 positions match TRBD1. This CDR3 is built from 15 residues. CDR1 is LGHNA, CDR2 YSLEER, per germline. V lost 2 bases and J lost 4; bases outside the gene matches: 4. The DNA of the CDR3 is TGCGCCAGCAGCCAAACGACAGGGGTAGGAAACACCATATATTTT. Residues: CASSQTTGVGNTIYF.

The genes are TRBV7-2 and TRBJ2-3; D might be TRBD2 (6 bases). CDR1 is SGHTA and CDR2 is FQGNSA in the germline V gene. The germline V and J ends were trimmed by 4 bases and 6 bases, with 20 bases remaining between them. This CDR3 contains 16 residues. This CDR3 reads CASSSGTGAGLDTQYF. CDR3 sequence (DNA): TGTGCCAGCAGCTCTGGAACGGGAGCTGGGTTGGATACGCAGTATTTT. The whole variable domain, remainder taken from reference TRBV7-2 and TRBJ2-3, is GAGVSQSPSNKVTEKGKDVELRCDPISGHTALYWYRQSLGQGLEFLIYFQGNSAPDKSGLPSDRFSAERTGGSVSTLTIQRTQQEDSAVYLCASSSGTGAGLDTQYFGPGTRLTVL.

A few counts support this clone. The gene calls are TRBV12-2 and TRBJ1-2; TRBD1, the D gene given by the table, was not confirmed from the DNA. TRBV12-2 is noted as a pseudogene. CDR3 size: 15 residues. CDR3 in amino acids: CASRLGGQANYGYTF. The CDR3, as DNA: TGTGCAAGTCGCTTAGGGGGACAGGCTAACTATGGCTACACCTTC.

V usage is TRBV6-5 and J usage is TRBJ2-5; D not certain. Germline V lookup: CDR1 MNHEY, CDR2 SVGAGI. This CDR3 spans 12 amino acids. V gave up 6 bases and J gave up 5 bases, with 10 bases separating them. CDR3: CASSGRSETQYF. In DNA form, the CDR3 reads TGTGCCAGCAGCGGTAGGAGCGAGACCCAGTACTTC.

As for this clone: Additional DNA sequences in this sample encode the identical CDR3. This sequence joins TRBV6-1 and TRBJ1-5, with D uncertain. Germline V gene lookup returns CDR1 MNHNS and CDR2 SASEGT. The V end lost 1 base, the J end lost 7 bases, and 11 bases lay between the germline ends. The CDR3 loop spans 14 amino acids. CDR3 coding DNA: TGTGCCAGCAGTGAAGGAGCCAGCGGGCAGCCCCAGCATTTT. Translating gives CASSEGASGQPQHF.

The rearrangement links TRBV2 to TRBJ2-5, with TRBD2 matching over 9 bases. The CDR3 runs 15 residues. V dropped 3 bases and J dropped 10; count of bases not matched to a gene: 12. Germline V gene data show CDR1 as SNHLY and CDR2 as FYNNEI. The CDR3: CASSDQGLALTHQYF. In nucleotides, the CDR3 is TGTGCCAGCAGTGATCAGGGACTAGCACTTACCCACCAGTACTTC.